The TCR beta chain described here comes from a study of CD8 T cells in ankylosing spondylitis. TCRdb recomputed calls from the 5' RACE reads with MiXCR, one row per CDR3 protein. The table shows tens of thousands of distinct CDR3 sequences, with around 8.3% occurring only once. Findings and caveats of the study: Disease-associated clones were reportedly significantly overrepresented in matched ankylosing spondylitis synovial fluid. What appeared characteristic of ankylosing spondylitis blood was a TCR beta motif of several highly homologous variants. Prior work had noted some motif variants in reactive arthritis blood and synovial fluid.

V was pared by 1 base and J by 4 bases, with 6 bases of the junction left unmatched. CDR1 and CDR2 from the germline V gene are SGHVS and FQNEAQ. This CDR3 has 17 amino acids. This clonotype showed up many times. Its antigen remains unknown. The origin of this receptor is a male donor with ankylosing spondylitis. Sequencing input: blood, either unsorted or a sorted T cell fraction (not recorded which). The genes are TRBV7-8 and TRBJ2-2; 10 bases align to TRBD2. CDR3 nucleotides: TGTGCCAGCAGCTTAGAAGCGGGAGGGCCAGGCACCGGGGAGCTGTTTTTT. Residues: CASSLEAGGPGTGELFF.